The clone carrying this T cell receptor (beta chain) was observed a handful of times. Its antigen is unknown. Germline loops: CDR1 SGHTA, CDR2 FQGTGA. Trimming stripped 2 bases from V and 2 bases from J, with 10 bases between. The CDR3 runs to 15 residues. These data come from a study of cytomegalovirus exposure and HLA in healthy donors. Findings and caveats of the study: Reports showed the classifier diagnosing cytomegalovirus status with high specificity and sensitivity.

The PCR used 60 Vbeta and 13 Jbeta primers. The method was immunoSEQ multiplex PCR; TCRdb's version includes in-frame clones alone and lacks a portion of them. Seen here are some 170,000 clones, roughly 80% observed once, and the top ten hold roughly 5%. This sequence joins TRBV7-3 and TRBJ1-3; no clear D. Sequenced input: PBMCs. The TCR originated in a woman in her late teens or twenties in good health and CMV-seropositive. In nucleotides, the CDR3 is TGTGCCAGCAGCTTAGGAAGTGGAGCTGGAAACACCATATATTTT. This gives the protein CASSLGSGAGNTIYF.